These 16 T cell receptor beta chains came from one sample sequenced in a study of PD-L1 blockade in urothelial cancer (TCRdb year 2017). The time point label for this specimen denotes: peripheral blood 6 weeks after treatment start. To prepare the library, the immunoSEQ multiplex PCR assay was applied. TCRdb obtained this table from immuneACCESS and retained in-frame rearrangements with V and J assigned. These tables miss some clones; where compared with another copy, unresolved V genes account for less than half of the shortfall, and the remainder is unexplained. For this sample there are 30,000 to 45,000 clones; around 84% appear just once. The biggest ten clones account for 10% to 13% of the sample. Sequencing was performed on PBMCs, taken around atezolizumab (anti-PD-L1) treatment. The source of these receptors is a middle-aged man with urothelial cancer.

The chain recombines TRBV5-4 with TRBJ1-1; 12 nucleotides align to TRBD1. Unmatched junction bases numbered 3, after V lost 0 bases and J lost 9 bases. This CDR3 contains 14 residues. Looked up from germline, CDR1 is SGHNT and CDR2 is YYREEE (reference sequence). Here the CDR3 reads CASSLGGQGAQAFF. DNA for the CDR3: TGTGCCAGCAGCTTGGGGGGACAGGGGGCGCAAGCTTTCTTT.

The V call is TRBV27, the J call TRBJ2-7; 10 bases are a match to TRBD2. The length of the CDR3 is 17 residues. Germline assignment: CDR1 MNHEY and CDR2 SMNVEV (reference sequence). J gave up 5 bases and V 4 bases, and 14 bases lay outside the gene matches. The CDR3 region is CASSSTGAGGPRHEQYF. DNA for the CDR3: TGTGCCAGCAGTTCAACAGGAGCGGGAGGGCCGAGACACGAGCAGTACTTC.

V gene TRBV19 combines with J gene TRBJ1-1, with unresolved D. This CDR3 contains 14 residues. Germline values: CDR1 LNHDA, CDR2 SQIVND (reference sequence). V shed 5 bases and J shed 5 bases, with 15 bases lying between them. The CDR3 coding sequence is TGTGCCAGTAGTTTGAGGTCCCCCGGAACTGAAGCTTTCTTT. Translating it yields CASSLRSPGTEAFF.

V gene TRBV28 combines with J gene TRBJ2-1, with 11 bases identical to TRBD2. Trimming took 0 bases from V and 2 from J; bases not matched to a gene: 0. The CDR3 covers 16 residues. Germline-derived CDR1 and CDR2 are MDHEN and SYDVKM. As DNA, the CDR3 is TGTGCCAGCAGTTTATGGGGACTAGCGGCCTACAATGAGCAGTTCTTC. Protein sequence: CASSLWGLAAYNEQFF.

The chain carries TRBV28 and TRBJ2-7; tentative D call: TRBD1 (6 bases). The CDR3 consists of 17 residues. CDR1 is MDHEN, CDR2 SYDVKM, per germline. The V and J ends lost 0 bases and 7 bases respectively, with 22 bases between them. The CDR3 nucleotides are TGTGCCAGCAGTTTATGGAATGGGACACTAAGGGGTGGTGAGCAGTACTTC. Its protein is CASSLWNGTLRGGEQYF.

This chain links TRBV13 with TRBJ1-1; 8 positions agree with TRBD1. The CDR3 extends over 14 amino acids. The ends lost 5 bases at V and 4 bases at J; junction bases unmatched: 6. Germline-derived CDR1 and CDR2 are PRHDT and FYEKMQ (reference sequence). CDR3: CASSRTGGSTEAFF. The CDR3 nucleotides read TGTGCCAGCAGCCGAACAGGGGGGAGCACTGAAGCTTTCTTT.

V and J are TRBV14 and TRBJ1-5; D not resolved. The CDR3 extends over 14 amino acids. V shed 2 bases and J shed 4 bases, with 9 bases lying between them. Germline V lookup: CDR1 SGHDN, CDR2 FVKESK. This CDR3 is CASSQSGLNQPQHF. The CDR3 DNA reads as TGTGCCAGCAGCCAATCTGGGCTAAATCAGCCCCAGCATTTT.

V is TRBV11-2 and J is TRBJ2-5; the D gene is possibly TRBD2 (5 bases). Trimming removed 5 bases from V and 1 base from J, with 11 bases in between. Germline loops: CDR1 SGHAT, CDR2 FQNNGV. The CDR3 consists of 14 residues. The CDR3 bases are TGTGCCAGCAGCGCAAACAGCGGCCAAGAGACCCAGTACTTC. This encodes CASSANSGQETQYF.

The chain is built from TRBV7-2 and TRBJ2-6, with 9 bases fitting TRBD1. The CDR3 has 17 residues. Germline CDR1 SGHTA, CDR2 FQGNSA. Unmatched junction bases numbered 5, after V lost 5 bases and J lost 0 bases. The CDR3 is CASSLGQGSSGANVLTF. The CDR3 bases are TGTGCCAGCAGCCTTGGACAGGGGAGCTCTGGGGCCAACGTCCTGACTTTC. Based on the CDR3 plus reference TRBV7-2 and TRBJ2-6, the full variable domain is GAGVSQSPSNKVTEKGKDVELRCDPISGHTALYWYRQSLGQGLEFLIYFQGNSAPDKSGLPSDRFSAERTGGSVSTLTIQRTQQEDSAVYLCASSLGQGSSGANVLTFGAGSRLTVL.

V and J are TRBV19 and TRBJ1-2, with D perhaps TRBD1 (5 bases). Germline assignment: CDR1 LNHDA and CDR2 SQIVND (reference sequence). Deletions cut 7 bases from V and 6 bases from J, with 18 bases between. CDR3 size: 14 residues. The DNA of the CDR3 is TGTGCCAGTAAAGAAACAGGAGAATTTAATGGCTACACCTTC. Translating it yields CASKETGEFNGYTF.

The chain recombines TRBV27 with TRBJ1-2; 8 bases match TRBD1. V was clipped by 6 bases and J by 6 bases; unmatched bases: 3. There are 12 residues in the CDR3. Looked up from germline, CDR1 is MNHEY and CDR2 is SMNVEV (reference sequence). CDR3 nucleotide sequence: TGTGCCAGCAGCAACAGGGGGGATGGCTACACCTTC. Amino acids: CASSNRGDGYTF.

This chain links TRBV4-1 with TRBJ2-5; 7 bases match TRBD2. Germline CDR1 is MGHRA and CDR2 is YSYEKL. The V segment lost 3 bases and the J segment 4 bases; nucleotides outside the gene matches: 5. This CDR3 has 14 residues. The CDR3 is CASSQPREGETQYF. The CDR3 coding sequence is TGCGCCAGCAGCCAGCCCAGGGAGGGAGAGACCCAGTACTTC.

This clone qualifies as medium-sized. This chain links TRBV2 with TRBJ2-5; possible D gene TRBD2, 6 bases. The germline V gene has CDR1 SNHLY and CDR2 FYNNEI. The CDR3 runs to 13 residues. The ends were cut back, 4 bases at V and 7 bases at J, with 13 bases in the middle. The CDR3 DNA reads as TGTGCCAGCAGTGTTGGGCGGGGAGGGACCCAGTACTTC. This translates into CASSVGRGGTQYF.

The table lists this clone with a count of one. The V call is TRBV16, the J call TRBJ1-1, with 7 bases that match TRBD1. The CDR3 extends over 16 amino acids. Trimming cost V 4 bases and J 0 bases; bases outside gene matches: 8. CDR1 and CDR2 from the germline V gene are KGHSY and FQNENV. CDR3 loop: CASSLRTGLVNTEAFF. The CDR3 nucleotides read TGTGCCAGCAGCCTGAGGACAGGCTTGGTGAACACTGAAGCTTTCTTT.

This chain connects TRBV2 to TRBJ2-3; 7 bases fit TRBD2. The germline CDR1 and CDR2 sequences are SNHLY and FYNNEI. V was clipped by 2 bases and J by 3 bases; unmatched bases: 5. The CDR3 totals 15 residues. The CDR3 protein is CASSEMRGRTDTQYF. CDR3 sequence (DNA): TGTGCCAGCAGTGAAATGCGGGGGAGAACAGATACGCAGTATTTT.

This chain links TRBV27 with TRBJ1-3; 7 bases fit TRBD1. J gave up 0 bases and V 6 bases, and 11 bases lay outside the gene matches. The CDR3 has 17 residues. The germline CDR1 and CDR2 sequences are MNHEY and SMNVEV (reference sequence). CDR3 DNA: TGTGCCAGCAGCCTGGCGAGGGGGCCTTACTCTGGAAACACCATATATTTT. Amino acid sequence: CASSLARGPYSGNTIYF.